Below are 3 T cell receptor beta chains sequenced from a single sample in a study of neurological immune-mediated disorders. One entry per CDR3 protein results from TCRdb running MiXCR on the 5' RACE reads. The profile shows about 60,000 distinct CDR3 sequences, roughly 10% of them singletons. Time point given: longitudinal time-point 2. The sample was PBMCs. These receptors all stem from a man younger than 40 in good health.

This clonotype was detected ten times or more. In nucleotides, the CDR3 is TGTGCCAGCAGCTATAACGGGGAGCTGTTTTTT. Protein product: CASSYNGELFF. This sequence joins TRBV3-1 and TRBJ2-2; D not certain. Germline V gene sequence: CDR1 LGHDT, CDR2 YNNKEL (reference sequence). The CDR3 is 11 amino acids. V lost 5 bases, J lost 7 bases, and 5 bases lay in between.

This clonotype was counted ten times or more. This chain links TRBV20-1 with TRBJ2-2; weak D call: TRBD1 (5 bases). The V end lost 4 bases, the J end lost 1 base, and 10 bases lay between the germline ends. CDR1 DFQATT and CDR2 SNEGSKA come from the germline V gene (reference sequence). CDR3 length: 14 amino acids. CDR3: CSATGPLNTGELFF. CDR3 coding DNA: TGCAGTGCTACAGGGCCCCTGAACACCGGGGAGCTGTTTTTT.

Many counts were recorded for this clonotype. The V call is TRBV12-3 or TRBV12-4, the J call TRBJ1-2, with 7 bases lining up with TRBD1. J lost 7 bases, V lost 5 bases, and 13 bases had no gene match. This CDR3 is 15 amino acids long. As DNA, the CDR3 is TGTGCCAGCAGTGGGGGCGGGACAGTCAATCTTGGCTACACCTTC. Its protein product is CASSGGGTVNLGYTF.